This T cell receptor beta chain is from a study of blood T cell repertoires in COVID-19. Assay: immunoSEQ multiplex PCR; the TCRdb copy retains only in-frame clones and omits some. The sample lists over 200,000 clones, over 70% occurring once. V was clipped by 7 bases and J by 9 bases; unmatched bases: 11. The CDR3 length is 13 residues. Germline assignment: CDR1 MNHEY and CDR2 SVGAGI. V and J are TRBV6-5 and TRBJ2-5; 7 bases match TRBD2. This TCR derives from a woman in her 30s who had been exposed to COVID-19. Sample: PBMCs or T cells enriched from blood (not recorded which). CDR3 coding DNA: TGTGCCAGCAAGAGGCGATTGGGAGGGGCCCAGTACTTC. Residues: CASKRRLGGAQYF.